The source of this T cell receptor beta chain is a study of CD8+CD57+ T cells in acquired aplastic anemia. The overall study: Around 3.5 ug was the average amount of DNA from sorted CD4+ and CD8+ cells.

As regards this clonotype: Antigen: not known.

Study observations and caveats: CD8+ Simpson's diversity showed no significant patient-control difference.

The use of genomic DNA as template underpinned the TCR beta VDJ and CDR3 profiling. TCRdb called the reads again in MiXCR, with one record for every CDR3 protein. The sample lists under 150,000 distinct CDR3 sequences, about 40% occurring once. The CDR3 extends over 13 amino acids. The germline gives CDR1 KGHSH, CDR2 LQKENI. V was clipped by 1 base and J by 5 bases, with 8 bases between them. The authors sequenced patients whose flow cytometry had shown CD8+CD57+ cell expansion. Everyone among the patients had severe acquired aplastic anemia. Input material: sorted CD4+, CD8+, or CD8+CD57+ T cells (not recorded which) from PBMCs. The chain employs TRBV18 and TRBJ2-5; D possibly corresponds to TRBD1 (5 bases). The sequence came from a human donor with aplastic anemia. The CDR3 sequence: CASSPRGWETQYF. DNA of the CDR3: TGTGCCAGCTCACCACGGGGCTGGGAGACCCAGTACTTC.